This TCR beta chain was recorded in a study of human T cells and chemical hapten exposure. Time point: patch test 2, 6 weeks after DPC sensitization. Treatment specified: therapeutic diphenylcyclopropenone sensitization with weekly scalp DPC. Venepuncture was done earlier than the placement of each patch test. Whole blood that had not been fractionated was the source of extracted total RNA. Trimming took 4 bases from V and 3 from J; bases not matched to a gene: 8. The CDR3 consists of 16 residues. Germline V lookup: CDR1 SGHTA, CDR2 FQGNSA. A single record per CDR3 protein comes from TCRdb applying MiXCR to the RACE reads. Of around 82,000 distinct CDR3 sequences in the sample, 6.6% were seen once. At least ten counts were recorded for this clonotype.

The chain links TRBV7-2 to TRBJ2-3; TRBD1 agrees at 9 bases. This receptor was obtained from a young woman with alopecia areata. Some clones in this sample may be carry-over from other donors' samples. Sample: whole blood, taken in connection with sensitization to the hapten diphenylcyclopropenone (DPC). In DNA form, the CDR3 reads TGTGCCAGCAGCTGGGGGACAGGGTCGGGTACAGATACGCAGTATTTT. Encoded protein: CASSWGTGSGTDTQYF.